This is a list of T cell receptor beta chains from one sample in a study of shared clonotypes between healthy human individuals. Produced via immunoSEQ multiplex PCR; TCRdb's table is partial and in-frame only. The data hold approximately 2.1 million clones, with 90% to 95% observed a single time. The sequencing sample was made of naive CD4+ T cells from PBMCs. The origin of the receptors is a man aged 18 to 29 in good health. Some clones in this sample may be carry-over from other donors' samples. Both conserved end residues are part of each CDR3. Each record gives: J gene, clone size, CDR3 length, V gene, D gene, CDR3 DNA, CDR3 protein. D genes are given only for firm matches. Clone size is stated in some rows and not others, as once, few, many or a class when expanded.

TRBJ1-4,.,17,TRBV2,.,TGTGCCAGCAGAAAAGGAACGGGAGCGGCAACTAATGAAAAACTGTTTTTT,CASRKGTGAATNEKLFF
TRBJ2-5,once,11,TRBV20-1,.,TGCAGTGCTAGAGTTCGAGAGACCCAGTACTTC,CSARVRETQYF
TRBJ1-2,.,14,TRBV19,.,TGTGCCAGTAGTATCCACGTCAGCACCTATGGCTACACCTTC,CASSIHVSTYGYTF
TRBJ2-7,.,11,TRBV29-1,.,TGCAGCGTTGGAAGGGGCTACGAGCAGTACTTC,CSVGRGYEQYF
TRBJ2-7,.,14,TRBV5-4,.,TGTGCCAGCAGCTTGGCTGGCAGGCACTACGAGCAGTACTTC,CASSLAGRHYEQYF
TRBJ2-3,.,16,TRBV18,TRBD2,TGTGCCAGCTCACCGGTGACTAGCGGGAGTTGGGATACGCAGTATTTT,CASSPVTSGSWDTQYF
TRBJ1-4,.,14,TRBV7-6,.,TGTGCCAGCAGCCCATACCCAACTAATGAAAAACTGTTTTTT,CASSPYPTNEKLFF
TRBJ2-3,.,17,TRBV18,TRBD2,TGTGCCAGCTCACCTGGGATAGCGGGAGCTTTTGCAGATACGCAGTATTTT,CASSPGIAGAFADTQYF
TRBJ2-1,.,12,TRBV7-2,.,TGTGCCAGCAGCTTAGTCCTCAATGAGCAGTTCTTC,CASSLVLNEQFF
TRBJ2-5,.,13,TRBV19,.,TGTGCCAGTAGCCTTGGGGTATCAGAGACCCAGTACTTC,CASSLGVSETQYF
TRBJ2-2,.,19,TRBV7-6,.,TGTGCCAGCAGCCTGCGACTTTCAAGCTCCCTCGGGAACACCGGGGAGCTGTTTTTT,CASSLRLSSSLGNTGELFF
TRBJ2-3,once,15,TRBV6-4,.,TGTGCCAGCAGGGCGGGACCCACACCCACAGATACGCAGTATTTT,CASRAGPTPTDTQYF
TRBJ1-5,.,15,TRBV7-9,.,TGTGCCAGCAGCTTAGGGTTCGGGGTCGGACAGCCCCAGCATTTT,CASSLGFGVGQPQHF
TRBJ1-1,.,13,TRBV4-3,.,TGCGCCAGCAGCCAAGGGGGAATCACTGAAGCTTTCTTT,CASSQGGITEAFF
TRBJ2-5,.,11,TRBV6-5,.,TGTGCCAGCAGTTCCCCGGAGACCCAGTACTTC,CASSSPETQYF
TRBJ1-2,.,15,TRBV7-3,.,TGTGCCAGCAGCTTAAATCGAATAACTAACTATGGCTACACCTTC,CASSLNRITNYGYTF
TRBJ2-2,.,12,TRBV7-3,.,TGTGCCAGCAGCTTTAGCACCGGGGAGCTGTTTTTT,CASSFSTGELFF